This T cell receptor beta chain originates from a study of radiation and T cells in renal cell carcinoma. TCRdb keeps only in-frame clones here, not all; method: immunoSEQ multiplex PCR. The data show around 130,000 clones, with around nine tenths seen just once and 5.8% held by the top ten. A note on this clone: This CDR3 is also generated by other DNA sequences in the sample.

The time point here: blood 2 weeks post-SBRT. This sample's treatment: 15 Gy SBRT to primary tumor, nephrectomy 4 weeks later. In germline, CDR1 is LNHDA, CDR2 SQIVND (reference sequence). The CDR3 has 13 residues. Trimming took off 1 base at V and 1 base at J, with 4 bases between the two ends. The sample in question was blood, obtained from a patient whose treatment included radiotherapy and nephrectomy. The receptor's source is a woman in her seventies with renal cell carcinoma. The chain combines TRBV19 with TRBJ1-1; D is unclear. The DNA of the CDR3 is TGTGCCAGTAGTATAGTGGAGAACACTGAAGCTTTCTTT. It translates to CASSIVENTEAFF.